This TCR beta chain was observed in a study of blood T cell repertoires in COVID-19. This table comes from immunoSEQ multiplex PCR, and its TCRdb copy is limited to in-frame clones, with some not included. Of some 250,000 clones detected, roughly 91% appear once; the ten largest clones hold 8% to 10%. V lost 6 bases and J lost 3; bases outside the gene matches: 11. In germline, CDR1 is SGHTA, CDR2 FQGNSA. The CDR3 consists of 15 residues. This chain links TRBV7-2 with TRBJ2-7, with 7 bases that match TRBD2. The TCR sequence derives from a middle-aged man who had recovered from COVID-19. Sequenced input: PBMCs or T cells enriched from blood (not recorded which). CDR3: CASRYRRGDVYEQYF. CDR3 coding DNA: TGTGCCAGCAGATACCGTCGGGGGGACGTCTACGAGCAGTACTTC.